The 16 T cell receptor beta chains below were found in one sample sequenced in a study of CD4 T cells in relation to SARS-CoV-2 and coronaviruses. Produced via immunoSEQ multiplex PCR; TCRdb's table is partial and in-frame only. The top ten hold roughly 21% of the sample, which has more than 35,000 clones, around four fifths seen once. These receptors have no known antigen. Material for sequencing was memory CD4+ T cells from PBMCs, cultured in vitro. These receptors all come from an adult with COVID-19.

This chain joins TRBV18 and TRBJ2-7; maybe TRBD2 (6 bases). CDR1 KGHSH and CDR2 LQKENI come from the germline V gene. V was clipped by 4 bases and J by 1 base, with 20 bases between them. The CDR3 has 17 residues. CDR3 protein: CASSRIGFFAGSYEQYF. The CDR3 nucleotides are TGTGCCAGCTCACGAATAGGGTTTTTTGCGGGATCCTACGAGCAGTACTTC.

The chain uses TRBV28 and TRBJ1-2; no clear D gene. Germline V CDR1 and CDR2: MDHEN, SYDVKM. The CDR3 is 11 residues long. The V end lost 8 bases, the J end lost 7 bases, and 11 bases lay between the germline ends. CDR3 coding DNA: TGTGCCAGCTTCCGGGGTGCTGGCTACACCTTC. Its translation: CASFRGAGYTF.

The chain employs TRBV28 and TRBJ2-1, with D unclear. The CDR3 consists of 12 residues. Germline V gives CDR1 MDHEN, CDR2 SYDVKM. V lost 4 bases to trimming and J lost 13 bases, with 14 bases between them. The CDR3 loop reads CASSSRPSPQFF. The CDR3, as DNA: TGTGCCAGCAGTTCCCGTCCATCTCCCCAGTTCTTC. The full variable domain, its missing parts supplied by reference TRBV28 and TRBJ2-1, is DVKVTQSSRYLVKRTGEKVFLECVQDMDHENMFWYRQDPGLGLRLIYFSYDVKMKEKGDIPEGYSVSREKKERFSLILESASTNQTSMYLCASSSRPSPQFFGPGTRLTVL.

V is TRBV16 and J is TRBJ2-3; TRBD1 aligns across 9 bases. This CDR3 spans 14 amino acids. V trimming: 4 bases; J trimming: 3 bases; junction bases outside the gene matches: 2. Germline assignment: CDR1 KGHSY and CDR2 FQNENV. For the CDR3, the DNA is TGTGCCAGCAGCCCACAGGGGGCAACAGATACGCAGTATTTT. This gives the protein CASSPQGATDTQYF.

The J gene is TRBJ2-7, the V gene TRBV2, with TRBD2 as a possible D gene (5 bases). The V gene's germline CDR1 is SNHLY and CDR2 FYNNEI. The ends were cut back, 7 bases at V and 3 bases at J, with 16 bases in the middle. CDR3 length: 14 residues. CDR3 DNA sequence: TGTGCCAGCAACAATAACGGGGTCAACTACGAGCAGTACTTC. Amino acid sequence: CASNNNGVNYEQYF.

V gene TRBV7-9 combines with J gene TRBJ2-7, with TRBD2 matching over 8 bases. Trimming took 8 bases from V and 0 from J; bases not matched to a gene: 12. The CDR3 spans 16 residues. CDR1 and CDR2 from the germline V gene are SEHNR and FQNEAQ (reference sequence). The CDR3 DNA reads TGTGCCAGCGGGGGCAGGACTAGCAGGAGCTCCTACGAGCAGTACTTC. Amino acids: CASGGRTSRSSYEQYF.

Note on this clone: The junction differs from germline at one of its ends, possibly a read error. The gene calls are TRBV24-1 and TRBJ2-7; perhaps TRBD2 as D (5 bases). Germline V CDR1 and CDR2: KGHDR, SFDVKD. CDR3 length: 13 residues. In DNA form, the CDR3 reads TGTGCCACCAGTGATTTAGGTGCGGTGAAGGAGGACTTC. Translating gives CATSDLGAVKEDF.

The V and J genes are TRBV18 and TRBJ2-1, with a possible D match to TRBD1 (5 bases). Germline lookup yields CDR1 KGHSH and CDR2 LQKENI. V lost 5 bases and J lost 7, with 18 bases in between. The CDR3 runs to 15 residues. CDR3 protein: CASSVQVVVGNEQFF. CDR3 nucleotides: TGTGCCAGCTCAGTACAGGTAGTAGTAGGTAATGAGCAGTTCTTC.

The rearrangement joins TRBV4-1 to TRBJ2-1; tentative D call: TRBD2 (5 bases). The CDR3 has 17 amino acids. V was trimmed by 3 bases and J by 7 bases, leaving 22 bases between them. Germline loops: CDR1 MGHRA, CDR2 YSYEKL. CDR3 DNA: TGCGCCAGCAGCCACGGGGTATCCGGGCCCCGGTGGAATGAGCAGTTCTTC. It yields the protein CASSHGVSGPRWNEQFF.

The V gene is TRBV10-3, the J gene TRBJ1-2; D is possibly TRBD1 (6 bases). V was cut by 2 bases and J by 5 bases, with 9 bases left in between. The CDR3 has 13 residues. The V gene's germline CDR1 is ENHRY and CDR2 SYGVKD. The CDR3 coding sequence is TGTGCCATCAGTGAGACAGGGCCGTATGGCTACACCTTC. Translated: CAISETGPYGYTF.

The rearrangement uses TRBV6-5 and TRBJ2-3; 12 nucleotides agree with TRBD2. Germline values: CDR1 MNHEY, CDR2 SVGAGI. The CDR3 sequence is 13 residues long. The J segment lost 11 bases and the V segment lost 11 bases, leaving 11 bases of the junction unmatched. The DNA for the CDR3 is TGTGCCTGCCTGTCCGGACTAGCGGGGCTGCAGTATTTT. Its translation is CACLSGLAGLQYF.

In nucleotides, the CDR3 is TGTGCCAGCAGTACCTGGTCTAGCGGGAGGGAGCAGTACTTC. Protein sequence: CASSTWSSGREQYF. The J gene is TRBJ2-7, the V gene TRBV28; 11 bases map to TRBD2. Per germline, CDR1 MDHEN and CDR2 SYDVKM. The CDR3 is made up of 14 amino acids. J gave up 7 bases and V 5 bases, and 7 bases lay outside the gene matches.

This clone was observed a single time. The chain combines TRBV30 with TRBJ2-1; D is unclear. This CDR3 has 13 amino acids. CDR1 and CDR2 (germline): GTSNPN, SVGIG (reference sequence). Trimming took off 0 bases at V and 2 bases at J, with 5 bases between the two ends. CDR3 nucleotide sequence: TGTGCCTGGAGTGTTGGGCCCTACAATGAGCAGTTCTTC. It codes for CAWSVGPYNEQFF.

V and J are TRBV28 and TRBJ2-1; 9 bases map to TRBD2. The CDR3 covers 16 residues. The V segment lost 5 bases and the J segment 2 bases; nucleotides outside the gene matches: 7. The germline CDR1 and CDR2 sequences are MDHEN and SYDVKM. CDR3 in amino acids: CASSGSGTSPYNEQFF. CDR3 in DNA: TGTGCCAGCAGTGGATCCGGGACTAGCCCCTACAATGAGCAGTTCTTC. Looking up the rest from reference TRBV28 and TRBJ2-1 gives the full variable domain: DVKVTQSSRYLVKRTGEKVFLECVQDMDHENMFWYRQDPGLGLRLIYFSYDVKMKEKGDIPEGYSVSREKKERFSLILESASTNQTSMYLCASSGSGTSPYNEQFFGPGTRLTVL.

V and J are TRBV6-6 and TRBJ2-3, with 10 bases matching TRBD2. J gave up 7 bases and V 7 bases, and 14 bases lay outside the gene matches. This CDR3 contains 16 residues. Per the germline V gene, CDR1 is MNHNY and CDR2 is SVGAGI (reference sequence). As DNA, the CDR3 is TGTGCCAGCACCCTCGTGGGAGCGGGAGGGCCGTATACGCAGTATTTT. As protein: CASTLVGAGGPYTQYF.

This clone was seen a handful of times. The CDR3 nucleotides read TGTGCCATCAGTGCCGGAGGCAATCAGCCCCAGCATTTT. This translates into CAISAGGNQPQHF. The genes are TRBV10-3 and TRBJ1-5, with D hard to call. V was clipped by 4 bases and J by 2 bases, with 6 bases between them. CDR3 length equals 13 residues. Germline V gives CDR1 ENHRY, CDR2 SYGVKD.